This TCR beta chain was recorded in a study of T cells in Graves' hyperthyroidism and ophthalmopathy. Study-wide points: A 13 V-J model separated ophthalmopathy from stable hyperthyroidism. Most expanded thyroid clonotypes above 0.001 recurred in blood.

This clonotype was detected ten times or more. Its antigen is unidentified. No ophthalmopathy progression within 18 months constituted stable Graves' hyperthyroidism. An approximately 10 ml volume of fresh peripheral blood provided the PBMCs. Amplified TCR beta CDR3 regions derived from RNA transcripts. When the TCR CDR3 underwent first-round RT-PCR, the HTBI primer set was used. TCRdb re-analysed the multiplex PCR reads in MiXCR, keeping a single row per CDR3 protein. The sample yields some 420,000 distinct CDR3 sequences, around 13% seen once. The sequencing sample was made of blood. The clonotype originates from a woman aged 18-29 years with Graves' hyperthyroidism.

The CDR3 nucleotides are TGTGCCAGCCATCAGCTAAACAAATACGAGCAGTACTTC. Translation gives CASHQLNKYEQYF. This chain joins TRBV7-9 and TRBJ2-7, with no clear D. Germline CDR1 is SEHNR and CDR2 is FQNEAQ (reference sequence). The CDR3 is made up of 13 amino acids. V lost 8 bases, J lost 4 bases, and 15 bases lay in between.